A single sample is the source of the 20 T cell receptor beta chains below, sequenced in a study of CD8+CD57+ T cells in acquired aplastic anemia. Sequencing was done on patients that had shown CD8+CD57+ cell expansion by flow cytometry. According to the study, genomic DNA was the template for TCR beta VDJ and CDR3 profiling. TCRdb fed the reads into MiXCR, producing one record per CDR3 protein. The sample includes 150,000 to 200,000 distinct CDR3 sequences, roughly half of them seen just once. What was sequenced was sorted CD4+, CD8+, or CD8+CD57+ T cells (not recorded which) from PBMCs. These receptors were taken from a human donor with aplastic anemia.

The chain is built from TRBV10-1 and TRBJ2-7; the match to TRBD2 covers 11 bases. The CDR3 covers 17 residues. Germline-derived CDR1 and CDR2 are WNHNN and SYGVQD (reference sequence). Losses at the gene ends were 0 bases for V and 2 bases for J; bases not matched to a gene: 6. This CDR3 is CASSESLAGGRAYEQYF. CDR3 DNA: TGCGCCAGCAGTGAGTCCCTAGCGGGAGGCCGCGCCTACGAGCAGTACTTC.

J is TRBJ2-7 and V is TRBV6-5, with a tentative D call TRBD1 (6 bases). This CDR3 contains 16 residues. Trimming took off 2 bases at V and 2 bases at J, with 16 bases between the two ends. Germline CDR1 and CDR2: MNHEY and SVGAGI. The CDR3 DNA is TGTGCCAGCAGTTACCTGAGGACAGTTGGAACCTACGAGCAGTACTTC. Its translation is CASSYLRTVGTYEQYF.

V is TRBV10-3 and J is TRBJ2-2; 10 positions match TRBD1. This CDR3 is 15 amino acids long. CDR1 is ENHRY, CDR2 SYGVKD, per germline. The trim removed 5 bases at V and 6 bases at J, leaving 6 bases unmatched. The CDR3 nucleotides are TGTGCCATCAGTAGCGGGACAGGGGTATCCGGGGAGCTGTTTTTT. Translation gives CAISSGTGVSGELFF.

This chain joins TRBV12-3 or TRBV12-4 and TRBJ2-5; perhaps TRBD1 as D (6 bases). Between the trimmed V and J ends, which lost 7 bases and 5 bases, there was a span of 11 bases. The CDR3 is made up of 12 amino acids. The CDR3 coding sequence is TGTGCCAGCAAAGTAACAGGGGAGACCCAGTACTTC. This translates into CASKVTGETQYF.

There are a few counts of this clonotype. V usage is TRBV10-3 and J usage is TRBJ1-1, with a possible D match to TRBD1 (5 bases). V dropped 5 bases and J dropped 0 bases, with 13 bases sitting between them. Germline V gene data show CDR1 as ENHRY and CDR2 as SYGVKD. The CDR3 contains 15 residues. Here the CDR3 reads CAISLGGAVNTEAFF. DNA of the CDR3: TGTGCCATCAGTTTAGGCGGGGCCGTGAACACTGAAGCTTTCTTT.

The rearrangement links TRBV7-9 to TRBJ1-5; TRBD1 matches 7 bases. Germline V gene sequence: CDR1 SEHNR, CDR2 FQNEAQ (reference sequence). The V segment lost 8 bases and the J segment 2 bases; nucleotides outside the gene matches: 3. This CDR3 spans 13 amino acids. The CDR3 protein is CASSDRGNQPQHF. The CDR3 bases are TGTGCCAGCTCAGACAGGGGCAATCAGCCCCAGCATTTT.

This clonotype has ten or more counts. The chain couples TRBV20-1 to TRBJ1-6; 8 positions match TRBD1. J lost 10 bases, V lost 0 bases, and 14 bases had no gene match. Germline V gives CDR1 DFQATT, CDR2 SNEGSKA (reference sequence). This CDR3 region has 17 residues. CDR3 region: CSARDRPGTGATSPLHF. The CDR3 nucleotides are TGCAGTGCTAGAGACCGCCCAGGGACAGGCGCAACGTCACCCCTCCACTTT.

Regarding this clonotype: The germline gene is not matched at one end of the junction; a read error may be the cause. This rearrangement joins TRBV20-1 to TRBJ2-2; maybe TRBD2 (7 bases). The germline V gene has CDR1 DFQATT and CDR2 SNEGSKA (reference sequence). The CDR3 has 15 residues. The CDR3 region is CSARAGHLNTGELFF. The CDR3 nucleotides read TGCAGTGCCAGAGCGGGACACCTAAACACCGGGGAGCTGTTTTTT.

This clonotype appeared a few times. The chain employs TRBV5-4 and TRBJ2-1; TRBD1 aligns across 7 bases. Germline V lookup: CDR1 SGHNT, CDR2 YYREEE (reference sequence). J lost 12 bases, V lost 4 bases, and 7 bases had no gene match. There are 12 residues in the CDR3. CDR3 in amino acids: CASSRWTGRQFF. CDR3 DNA: TGTGCCAGCAGCCGTTGGACAGGTAGGCAGTTCTTC.

The count of this clonotype is one. V is TRBV5-1 and J is TRBJ2-7; D is unresolved. Germline V gene data show CDR1 as SGHRS and CDR2 as YFSETQ. The ends were cut back, 6 bases at V and 6 bases at J, with 13 bases in the middle. The CDR3 length is 12 residues. The CDR3 nucleotides read TGCGCCAGCAAGCCATCGATAGGCGAGCAGTACTTC. Translation: CASKPSIGEQYF.

This clonotype showed up just a few times. The gene calls are TRBV29-1 and TRBJ2-7; perhaps TRBD1 as D (6 bases). This CDR3 is built from 13 residues. In germline, CDR1 is SQVTM, CDR2 ANQGSEA. V was trimmed by 6 bases and J by 2 bases, leaving 14 bases between them. This CDR3 reads CSVGGGRAYEQYF. The DNA for the CDR3 is TGCAGCGTGGGTGGGGGCAGGGCCTACGAGCAGTACTTC.

In this sample, this clonotype turned up many times. The chain joins TRBV7-3 to TRBJ1-5, with a weak D call TRBD1 (6 bases). This CDR3 has 13 residues. Trimming left V 0 bases short and J 6 bases short, with 6 bases between. Germline values: CDR1 SGHTA, CDR2 FQGTGA. CDR3 sequence: CASSLTGGQPQHF. CDR3 DNA: TGTGCCAGCAGCTTAACAGGGGGTCAGCCCCAGCATTTT.

This clonotype was picked up one time. The genes are TRBV3-1 and TRBJ2-7; D gene ambiguous. Germline CDR1 reads LGHDT; CDR2 reads YNNKEL (reference sequence). Trimming took 3 bases from V and 7 from J, leaving 13 bases between them. CDR3 length: 13 residues. CDR3 DNA: TGTGCCAGCAGCCAGGCGAAAAGGTCGGAGCAGTACTTC. Its protein is CASSQAKRSEQYF.

This chain uses TRBV30 with TRBJ2-2; weak D call: TRBD1 (6 bases). V was shortened by 3 bases and J by 7 bases, with 12 bases between the two germline ends. From germline, CDR1 is GTSNPN and CDR2 SVGIG (reference sequence). The CDR3 sequence is 13 residues long. The CDR3 DNA sequence: TGTGCCTGGAGCCCACAGGGTGTCGGGGAGCTGTTTTTT. It translates to CAWSPQGVGELFF. Combining the CDR3 with reference TRBV30 and TRBJ2-2 gives the whole variable domain SQTIHQWPATLVQPVGSPLSLECTVEGTSNPNLYWYRQAAGRGLQLLFYSVGIGQISSEVPQNLSASRPQDRQFILSSKKLLLSDSGFYLCAWSPQGVGELFFGEGSRLTVL.

In its sample, this clonotype was seen many times. V usage is TRBV9 and J usage is TRBJ1-3; TRBD1 aligns across 9 bases. The CDR3 runs to 15 residues. Trimming took 3 bases from V and 4 from J; bases not matched to a gene: 5. Germline V gene lookup returns CDR1 SGDLS and CDR2 YYNGEE. The CDR3 DNA reads TGTGCCAGCAGCGAGGGGACAGGGATCGGAAACACCATATATTTT. This translates into CASSEGTGIGNTIYF.

This clonotype was seen many times. The CDR3 DNA reads as TGTGCCAGCAGGGGTCGGGGGGGCTCGAACGGGGAGCTGTTTTTT. Protein: CASRGRGGSNGELFF. The gene calls are TRBV27 and TRBJ2-2, with TRBD2 matching 8 bases. Germline V CDR1 and CDR2: MNHEY, SMNVEV (reference sequence). This CDR3 contains 15 residues. J was trimmed by 7 bases and V by 6 bases; bases with no gene match: 10.

This chain uses TRBV24-1 with TRBJ2-1; perhaps TRBD2 as D (6 bases). Germline V gene data show CDR1 as KGHDR and CDR2 as SFDVKD. With 4 bases removed from V and 8 bases from J, the gap between germline ends came to 20 bases. This CDR3 contains 16 residues. The CDR3 sequence: CATSDTPAKRVDEQFF. The CDR3 nucleotides read TGTGCCACCAGTGACACCCCGGCCAAGCGGGTCGATGAGCAGTTCTTC.

This clonotype was recorded at least ten times. This sequence joins TRBV25-1 and TRBJ2-7; the match to TRBD2 covers 12 bases. With V trimmed by 6 bases and J by 5 bases, 8 bases remained unmatched. The germline gives CDR1 MGHDK, CDR2 SYGVNS. The CDR3 has 15 amino acids. CDR3 residues: CASRATSGRIDEQYF. The CDR3 region has the DNA TGTGCCAGCAGGGCGACTAGCGGGAGAATCGACGAGCAGTACTTC.

This chain uses TRBV20-1 with TRBJ1-5; the D is unclear. Germline assignment: CDR1 DFQATT and CDR2 SNEGSKA (reference sequence). With 6 bases removed from V and 7 bases from J, the gap between germline ends came to 16 bases. This CDR3 is 13 amino acids long. CDR3 nucleotides: TGCAGTGCGGAAATGACGGAGGCGCAGCCCCAGCATTTT. Translation gives CSAEMTEAQPQHF.

The chain has TRBV7-2 and TRBJ2-7; D gene unclear. This CDR3 region has 12 residues. The V and J ends lost 5 bases and 4 bases respectively, with 9 bases between them. Germline V gives CDR1 SGHTA, CDR2 FQGNSA. CDR3 coding DNA: TGTGCCAGCAGCCCAACCAATTACGAGCAGTACTTC. It translates to CASSPTNYEQYF.